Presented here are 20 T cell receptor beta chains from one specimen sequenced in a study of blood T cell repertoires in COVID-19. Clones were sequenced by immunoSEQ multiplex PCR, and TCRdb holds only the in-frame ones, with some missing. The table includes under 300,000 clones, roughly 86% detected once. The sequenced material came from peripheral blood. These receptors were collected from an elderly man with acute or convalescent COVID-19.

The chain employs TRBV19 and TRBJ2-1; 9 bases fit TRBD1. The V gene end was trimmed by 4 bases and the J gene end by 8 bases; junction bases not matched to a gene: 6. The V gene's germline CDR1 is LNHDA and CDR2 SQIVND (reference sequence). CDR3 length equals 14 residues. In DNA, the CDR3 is TGTGCCAGTAGTAAGGACAGGGGTAGGGATGAGCAGTTCTTC. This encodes CASSKDRGRDEQFF.

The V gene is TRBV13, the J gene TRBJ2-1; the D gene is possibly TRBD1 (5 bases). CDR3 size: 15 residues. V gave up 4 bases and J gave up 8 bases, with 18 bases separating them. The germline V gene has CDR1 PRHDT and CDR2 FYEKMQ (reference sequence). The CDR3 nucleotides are TGTGCCAGCAGCTACCAGGGCATCAGGGTCGATGAGCAGTTCTTC. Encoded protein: CASSYQGIRVDEQFF.

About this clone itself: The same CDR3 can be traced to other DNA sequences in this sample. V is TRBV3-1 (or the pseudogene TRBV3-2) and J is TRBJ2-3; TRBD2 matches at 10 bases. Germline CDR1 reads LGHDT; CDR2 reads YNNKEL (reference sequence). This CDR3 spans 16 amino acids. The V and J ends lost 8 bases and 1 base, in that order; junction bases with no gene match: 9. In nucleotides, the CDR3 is TGTGCCAGCTCCTTTAGCGGGGGGCTTGGCACAGATACGCAGTATTTT. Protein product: CASSFSGGLGTDTQYF.

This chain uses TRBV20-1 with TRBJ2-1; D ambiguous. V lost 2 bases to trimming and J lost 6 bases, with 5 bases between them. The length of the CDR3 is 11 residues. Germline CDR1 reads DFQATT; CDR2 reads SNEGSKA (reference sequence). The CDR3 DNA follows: TGCAGTGCTAGACAGGTCAATGAGCAGTTCTTC. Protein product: CSARQVNEQFF.

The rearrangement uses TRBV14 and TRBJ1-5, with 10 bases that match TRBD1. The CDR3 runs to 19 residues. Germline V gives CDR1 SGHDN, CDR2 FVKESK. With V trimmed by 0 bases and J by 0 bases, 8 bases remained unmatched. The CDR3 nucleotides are TGTGCCAGCAGCCAAGATGGGACAGGGGTTGGACGTAGCAATCAGCCCCAGCATTTT. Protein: CASSQDGTGVGRSNQPQHF.

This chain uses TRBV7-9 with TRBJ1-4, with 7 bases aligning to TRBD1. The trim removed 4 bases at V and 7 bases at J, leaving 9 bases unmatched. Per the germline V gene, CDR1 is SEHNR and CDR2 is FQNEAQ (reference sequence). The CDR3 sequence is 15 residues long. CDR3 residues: CASSYGDRDLEKLFF. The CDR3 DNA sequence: TGTGCCAGCAGCTATGGGGACAGAGACCTTGAAAAACTGTTTTTT.

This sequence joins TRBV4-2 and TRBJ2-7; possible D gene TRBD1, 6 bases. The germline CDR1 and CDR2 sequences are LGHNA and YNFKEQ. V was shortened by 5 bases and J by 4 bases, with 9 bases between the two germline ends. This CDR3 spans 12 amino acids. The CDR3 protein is CASSSGEYEQYF. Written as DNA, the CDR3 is TGTGCCAGCAGCTCAGGGGAATACGAGCAGTACTTC.

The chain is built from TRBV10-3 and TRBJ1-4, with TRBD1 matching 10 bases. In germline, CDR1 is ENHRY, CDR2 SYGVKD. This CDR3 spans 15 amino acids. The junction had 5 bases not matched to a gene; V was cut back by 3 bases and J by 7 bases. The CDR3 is CAISEGGQGTEKLFF. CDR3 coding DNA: TGTGCCATCAGTGAAGGGGGACAGGGGACTGAAAAACTGTTTTTT.

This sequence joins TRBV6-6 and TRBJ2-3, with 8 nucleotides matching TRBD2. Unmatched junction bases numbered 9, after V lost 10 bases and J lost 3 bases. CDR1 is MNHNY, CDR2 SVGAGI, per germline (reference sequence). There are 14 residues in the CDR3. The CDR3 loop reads CATAGRARTDTQYF. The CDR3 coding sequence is TGTGCCACCGCCGGGAGGGCCCGTACAGATACGCAGTATTTT.

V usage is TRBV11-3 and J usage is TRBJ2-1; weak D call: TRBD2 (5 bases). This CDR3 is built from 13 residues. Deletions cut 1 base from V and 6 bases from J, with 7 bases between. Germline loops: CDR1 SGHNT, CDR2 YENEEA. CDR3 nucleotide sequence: TGTGCCAGCAGCTTAGTCCGGGGCAATGAGCAGTTCTTC. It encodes CASSLVRGNEQFF. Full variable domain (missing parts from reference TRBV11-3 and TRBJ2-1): EAGVVQSPRYKIIEKKQPVAFWCNPISGHNTLYWYLQNLGQGPELLIRYENEEAVDDSQLPKDRFSAERLKGVDSTLKIQPAELGDSAVYLCASSLVRGNEQFFGPGTRLTVL.

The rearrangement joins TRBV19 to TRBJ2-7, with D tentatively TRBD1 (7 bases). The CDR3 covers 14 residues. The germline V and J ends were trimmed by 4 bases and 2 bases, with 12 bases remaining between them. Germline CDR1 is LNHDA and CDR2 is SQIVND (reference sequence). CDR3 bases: TGTGCCAGTAGTACGGGCAGGGGGGCCTACGAGCAGTACTTC. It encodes CASSTGRGAYEQYF.

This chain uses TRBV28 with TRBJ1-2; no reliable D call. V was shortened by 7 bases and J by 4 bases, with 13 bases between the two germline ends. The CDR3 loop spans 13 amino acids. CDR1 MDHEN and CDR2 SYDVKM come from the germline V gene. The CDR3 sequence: CASTSTLSYGYTF. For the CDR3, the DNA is TGTGCCAGCACCTCAACTCTTTCCTATGGCTACACCTTC.

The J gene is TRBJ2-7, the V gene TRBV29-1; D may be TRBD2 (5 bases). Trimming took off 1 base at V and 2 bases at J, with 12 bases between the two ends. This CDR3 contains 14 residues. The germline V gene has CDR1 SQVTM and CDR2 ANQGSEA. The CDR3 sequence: CSVEGGSGTYEQYF. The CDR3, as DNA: TGCAGCGTTGAAGGAGGCTCGGGAACCTACGAGCAGTACTTC.

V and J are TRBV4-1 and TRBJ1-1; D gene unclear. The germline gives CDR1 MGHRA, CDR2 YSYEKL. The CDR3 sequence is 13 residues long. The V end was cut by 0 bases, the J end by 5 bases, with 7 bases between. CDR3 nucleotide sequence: TGCGCCAGCAGCCAAGACCTGAGGACTGAAGCTTTCTTT. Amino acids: CASSQDLRTEAFF.

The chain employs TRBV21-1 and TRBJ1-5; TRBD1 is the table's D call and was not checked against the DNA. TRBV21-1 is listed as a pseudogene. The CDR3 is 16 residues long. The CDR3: CASSKLVRDNNQPQHF. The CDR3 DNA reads TGTGCCAGCAGCAAGCTGGTCCGGGACAACAATCAGCCCCAGCATTTT.

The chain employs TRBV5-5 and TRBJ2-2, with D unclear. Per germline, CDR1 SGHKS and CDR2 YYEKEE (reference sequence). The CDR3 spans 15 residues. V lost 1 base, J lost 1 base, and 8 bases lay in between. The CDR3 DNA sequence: TGTGCCAGCAGCTTGCAGGCCGAGAACACCGGGGAGCTGTTTTTT. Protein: CASSLQAENTGELFF.

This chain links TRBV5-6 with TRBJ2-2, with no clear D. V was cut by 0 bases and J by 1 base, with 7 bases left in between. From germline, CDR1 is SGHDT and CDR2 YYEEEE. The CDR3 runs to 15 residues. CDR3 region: CASSLGLKNTGELFF. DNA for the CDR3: TGTGCCAGCAGCTTGGGGCTCAAGAACACCGGGGAGCTGTTTTTT.

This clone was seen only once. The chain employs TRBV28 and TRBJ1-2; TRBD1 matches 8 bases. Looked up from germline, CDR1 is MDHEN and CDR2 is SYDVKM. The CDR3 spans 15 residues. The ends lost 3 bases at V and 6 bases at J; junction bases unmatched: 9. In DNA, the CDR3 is TGTGCCAGCAGTTTGTCGGACAGGGAGTCGCATGGCTACACCTTC. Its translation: CASSLSDRESHGYTF.

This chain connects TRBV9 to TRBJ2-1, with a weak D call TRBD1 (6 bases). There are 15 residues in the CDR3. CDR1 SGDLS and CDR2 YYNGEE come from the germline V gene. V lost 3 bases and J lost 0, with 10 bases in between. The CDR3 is CASSATGASYNEQFF. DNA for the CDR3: TGTGCCAGCAGCGCGACAGGCGCCTCCTACAATGAGCAGTTCTTC. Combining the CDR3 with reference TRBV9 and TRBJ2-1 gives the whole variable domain DSGVTQTPKHLITATGQRVTLRCSPRSGDLSVYWYQQSLDQGLQFLIQYYNGEERAKGNILERFSAQQFPDLHSELNLSSLELGDSALYFCASSATGASYNEQFFGPGTRLTVL.

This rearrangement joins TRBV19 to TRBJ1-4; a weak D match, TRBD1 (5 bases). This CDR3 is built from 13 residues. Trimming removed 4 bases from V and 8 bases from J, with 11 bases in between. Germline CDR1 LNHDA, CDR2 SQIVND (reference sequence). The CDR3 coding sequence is TGTGCCAGTAGTAAGGGGATGCGAGAAAAACTGTTTTTT. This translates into CASSKGMREKLFF.